This T cell receptor (beta chain) is drawn from a study of T cell clones after liver transplantation. For the study at large: At least one year of complete immunosuppression withdrawal without enzymes over twice normal defined tolerance.

Findings of the study overall: Graft donor-reactive T cells may have migrated into the graft rather than being deleted.

Profiling relied on immunoSEQ multiplex PCR, and the TCRdb table lists in-frame clones only, not all of them. The table includes approximately 6,000 clones, about 84% detected once. Germline V gene sequence: CDR1 MDHEN, CDR2 SYDVKM. V was clipped by 2 bases and J by 3 bases, with 11 bases between them. The CDR3 runs 14 residues. Details on this clone: Its target is not known.

This material consisted of CD8+ T cells from blood, taken before liver transplant. The chain couples TRBV28 to TRBJ2-7; D is unclear. The sequence was collected from a human donor who received a liver transplant. CDR3 protein: CASSLRTAYYEQYF. The CDR3 bases are TGTGCCAGCAGTTTACGGACCGCCTACTACGAGCAGTACTTC.